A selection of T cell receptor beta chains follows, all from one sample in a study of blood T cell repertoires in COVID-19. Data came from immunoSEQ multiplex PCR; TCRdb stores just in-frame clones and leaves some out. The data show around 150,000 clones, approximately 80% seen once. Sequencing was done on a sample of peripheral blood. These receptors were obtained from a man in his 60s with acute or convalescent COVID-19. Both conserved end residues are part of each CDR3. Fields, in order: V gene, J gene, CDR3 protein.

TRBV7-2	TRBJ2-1	CASSVNPGTESNEQFF
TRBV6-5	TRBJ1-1	CASSYSIWRGTEAFF
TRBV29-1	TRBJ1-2	CSVGGDYGYTF
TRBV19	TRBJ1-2	CASSVLQQGVYGYTF
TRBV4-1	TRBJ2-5	CASSQGGRGVRAETQYF
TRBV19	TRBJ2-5	CASSIGGQTQETQYF
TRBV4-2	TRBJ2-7	CASSQQVESYEQYF
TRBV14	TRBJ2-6	CASSLNTNVLTF
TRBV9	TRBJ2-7	CASSAGQGAEQYF
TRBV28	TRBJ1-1	CASSSIGQGNTEAFF
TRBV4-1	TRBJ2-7	CASSQVGSLAGLYEQYF
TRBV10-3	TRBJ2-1	CAISDTGQGGEQFF
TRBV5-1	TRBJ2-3	CASSLGQGWADTQYF
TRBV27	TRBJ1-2	CASSSLTGSGGYTF
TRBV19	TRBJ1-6	CASSPTGGNSPLHF
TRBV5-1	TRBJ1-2	CASSLEIGTGDGYTF
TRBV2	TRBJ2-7	CASSERDNLYEQYF
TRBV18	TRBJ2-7	CASSPPGQTYEQYF
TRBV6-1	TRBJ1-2	CASSENRGGYGYTF
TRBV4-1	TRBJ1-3	CASSQVQGLSSGNTIYF
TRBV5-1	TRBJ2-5	CASSSTSGGAETQYF
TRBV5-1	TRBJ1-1	CASSPPQGTNTEAFF
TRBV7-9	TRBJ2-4	CASSLSMGQGTLAKNIQYF
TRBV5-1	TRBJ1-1	CASSLWTGQNTEAFF